Here is one T cell receptor (beta chain) with its context. What it recognizes is unknown. CDR3 length equals 13 residues. The ends were cut back, 4 bases at V and 0 bases at J, with 6 bases in the middle. Germline lookup yields CDR1 ENHRY and CDR2 SYGVKD. TCRdb reprocessed the reads with MiXCR, giving one entry per CDR3 protein. The table records about 890,000 distinct CDR3 sequences, more than 25% of them present only once. This record belongs to a study of T cell repertoires in cytomegalovirus infection. Study-wide context: Both CMV infection and a matching HLA type were indicated by public TCR beta signatures.

The clonotype originates from a human donor in good health (CMV status not recorded). Some clones in this sample may be carry-over from other donors' samples. Sequences were derived from cultured CD8+ T cells from PBMCs, sampled from culture after CMV antigen stimulation. The chain combines TRBV10-3 with TRBJ2-5, with D uncertain. This CDR3 reads CAISGADQETQYF. The CDR3, as DNA: TGTGCCATCAGTGGGGCAGACCAAGAGACCCAGTACTTC.